The rows below give T cell receptor beta chains drawn from one sample of a study of tissue T cells after allogeneic stem cell transplantation. Only in-frame clones appear in the TCRdb table, and some are missing; sequencing was by immunoSEQ multiplex PCR. The sample yields about 9,100 clones, 56% seen once. The material sequenced was tissue from the jejunum, taken at autopsy. The receptors originated from a female donor of 60 years or more with lung cancer. Each CDR3 is given with its conserved first and last residue. The order of the fields is D gene, V gene, J gene, clone size, CDR3 length, CDR3 protein, CDR3 DNA. D genes are given only for firm matches. Some rows mark clone size as missing; the rest say once, few, many or name a class of expanded clone.

D: NA
V: TRBV27
J: TRBJ2-5
size: once
length: 15
CDR3: CASSFHLDAGETQYF
DNA: TGTGCCAGCAGTTTCCACCTGGACGCGGGAGAGACCCAGTACTTC

D: NA
V: TRBV5-1
J: TRBJ1-3
size: NA
length: 15
CDR3: CASSLGDLPGNTIYF
DNA: TGCGCCAGCAGCTTGGGCGACCTGCCAGGAAACACCATATATTTT

D: TRBD2
V: TRBV24-1
J: TRBJ2-3
size: NA
length: 14
CDR3: CATALAGRTDTQYF
DNA: TGTGCCACAGCGCTAGCGGGACGCACAGATACGCAGTATTTT

D: TRBD2
V: TRBV6-4
J: TRBJ2-1
size: once
length: 16
CDR3: CASSDRAGLSYNEQFF
DNA: TGTGCCAGCAGTGACCGAGCGGGGCTATCCTACAATGAGCAGTTCTTC

D: TRBD2
V: TRBV5-6
J: TRBJ2-3
size: medium-sized
length: 14
CDR3: CASSFALAGDTQYF
DNA: TGTGCCAGCAGCTTCGCACTAGCGGGAGATACGCAGTATTTT

D: NA
V: TRBV18
J: TRBJ2-2
size: NA
length: 15
CDR3: CASSPTVSNTGELFF
DNA: TGTGCCAGCTCACCGACAGTTTCGAACACCGGGGAGCTGTTTTTT

D: NA
V: TRBV2
J: TRBJ2-2
size: NA
length: 15
CDR3: CASTSGRTNTGELFF
DNA: TGTGCCAGCACCTCCGGACGGACAAACACCGGGGAGCTGTTTTTT

D: NA
V: TRBV7-9
J: TRBJ1-2
size: few
length: 13
CDR3: CASSLAAGDGYTF
DNA: TGTGCCAGCAGCTTAGCGGCAGGGGACGGCTACACCTTC

D: NA
V: TRBV5-8
J: TRBJ2-3
size: NA
length: 14
CDR3: CASSLVAGTDTQYF
DNA: TGTGCCAGCAGCTTGGTTGCAGGGACAGATACGCAGTATTTT

D: NA
V: TRBV7-9
J: TRBJ2-1
size: once
length: 17
CDR3: CASSLVRRWEDGNEQFF
DNA: TGTGCCAGCAGCTTAGTTCGTAGGTGGGAGGACGGCAATGAGCAGTTCTTC

D: NA
V: TRBV9
J: TRBJ2-2
size: NA
length: 18
CDR3: CASSVELGRLKNTGELFF
DNA: TGTGCCAGCAGCGTAGAGCTGGGGCGGCTCAAGAACACCGGGGAGCTGTTTTTT

D: NA
V: TRBV6-5
J: TRBJ1-2
size: few
length: 15
CDR3: CASSYSAGDNYGYTF
DNA: TGTGCCAGCAGTTACTCGGCAGGAGATAACTATGGCTACACCTTC

D: NA
V: TRBV28
J: TRBJ1-1
size: NA
length: 15
CDR3: CASSLNELMNTEAFF
DNA: TGTGCCAGCAGTTTAAACGAGCTAATGAACACTGAAGCTTTCTTT

D: TRBD1
V: TRBV7-9
J: TRBJ1-5
size: NA
length: 14
CDR3: CASSLGQGNQPQHF
DNA: TGTGCCAGCAGTCTCGGACAGGGCAATCAGCCCCAGCATTTT

D: NA
V: TRBV9
J: TRBJ2-3
size: NA
length: 17
CDR3: CASSVGYGRGNTDTQYF
DNA: TGTGCCAGCAGCGTGGGCTATGGCAGGGGTAACACAGATACGCAGTATTTT

D: NA
V: TRBV3-1/TRBV3-2
J: TRBJ2-1
size: NA
length: 12
CDR3: CASSQARLGQFF
DNA: TGTGCCAGCAGCCAAGCCCGCTTAGGGCAGTTCTTC

D: TRBD1
V: TRBV29-1
J: TRBJ1-4
size: few
length: 16
CDR3: CSVEEGYRGSNEKLFF
DNA: TGCAGCGTTGAAGAGGGATACAGGGGAAGTAATGAAAAACTGTTTTTT

D: NA
V: TRBV14
J: TRBJ1-2
size: large
length: 11
CDR3: CASSRGIRYTF
DNA: TGTGCCAGCAGCCGGGGGATTCGCTACACCTTC

D: NA
V: TRBV2
J: TRBJ2-7
size: NA
length: 12
CDR3: CASKRGPYEQYF
DNA: TGTGCCAGCAAGAGGGGACCCTACGAGCAGTACTTC

D: NA
V: TRBV9
J: TRBJ1-3
size: once
length: 14
CDR3: CASSVGISGNTIYF
DNA: TGTGCCAGCAGCGTAGGGATTTCTGGAAACACCATATATTTT

D: NA
V: TRBV30
J: TRBJ2-5
size: once
length: 11
CDR3: CAWGFMETQYF
DNA: TGTGCCTGGGGGTTTATGGAGACCCAGTACTTC

D: NA
V: TRBV7-6
J: TRBJ1-1
size: NA
length: 15
CDR3: CASSLARGMNTEAFF
DNA: TGTGCCAGCAGCTTAGCTAGGGGGATGAACACTGAAGCTTTCTTT

D: TRBD2
V: TRBV10-3
J: TRBJ2-1
size: NA
length: 15
CDR3: CAISGLAGVEDEQFF
DNA: TGTGCCATCAGTGGATTAGCGGGAGTTGAGGATGAGCAGTTCTTC

D: NA
V: TRBV3-1/TRBV3-2
J: TRBJ2-5
size: NA
length: 16
CDR3: CASRLNRDGLQETQYF
DNA: TGTGCCAGCAGACTTAATCGGGACGGCCTCCAAGAGACCCAGTACTTC

D: NA
V: TRBV5-1
J: TRBJ2-2
size: medium-sized
length: 16
CDR3: CASSLRASANTGELFF
DNA: TGCGCCAGCAGCTTGAGGGCTAGCGCGAACACCGGGGAGCTGTTTTTT

D: TRBD1
V: TRBV11-2
J: TRBJ2-7
size: few
length: 14
CDR3: CASSQDRVLTEQYF
DNA: TGTGCCAGCAGCCAGGACAGGGTTCTTACCGAGCAGTACTTC

D: NA
V: TRBV12-3/TRBV12-4
J: TRBJ2-7
size: few
length: 13
CDR3: CASANRPNNEQYF
DNA: TGTGCCAGCGCGAACCGACCGAACAACGAGCAGTACTTC

D: TRBD2
V: TRBV5-1
J: TRBJ2-3
size: NA
length: 16
CDR3: CASSSGTSGGRRTQYF
DNA: TGCGCCAGCAGCTCCGGGACTAGCGGGGGGAGGCGTACGCAGTATTTT